This entry concerns a single T cell receptor beta chain. The sample comes from a study of sequential checkpoint blockade in melanoma. Across the study: Both treatment sequences were followed by maintenance nivolumab.

Regarding treatment: randomized to nivolumab then ipilimumab (arm A) or the reverse (arm B). TCRdb's copy holds only in-frame clones and misses some; the assay was immunoSEQ multiplex PCR. The data hold tens of thousands of clones, with 70% to 90% observed a single time. Sequencing was performed on CD8+ T cells sorted from blood (inferred from file names), taken from a patient given nivolumab and ipilimumab in sequence. The sequence was obtained from a human donor with melanoma.

CDR3 protein: CASSIIPRTDRGYGYTF. Written as DNA, the CDR3 is TGTGCCAGTAGTATAATTCCTCGGACGGACAGGGGGTATGGCTACACCTTC. The V gene is TRBV19, the J gene TRBJ1-2; 10 nucleotides agree with TRBD1. From germline, CDR1 is LNHDA and CDR2 SQIVND (reference sequence). CDR3 size: 17 residues. J gave up 5 bases and V 2 bases, and 11 bases lay outside the gene matches.